The entry below describes one T cell receptor beta chain. In the authors' methods: Amplified reference gene primers provided the basis for estimating nucleated cell counts. The protocol was immunoSEQ multiplex PCR, while the TCRdb copy is restricted to in-frame clones and leaves out a portion. Clonal size and the V and J genes are those of that table, whereas D and trimming came from the DNA. The table shows about 230,000 clones, with about 86% occurring only once. The data belong to a study of blood T cell repertoires in COVID-19. For the study at large: The United States, Italy and Spain were the sources of the acute and convalescent COVID-19 samples. PBMCs, B-cell-depleted T cells, or T cells provided the cDNA or gDNA that made up the material.

The germline gives CDR1 SGHAT, CDR2 FQNNGV. The CDR3 is 15 residues long. Trimming left V 0 bases short and J 9 bases short, with 18 bases between. Input material: peripheral blood. The TCR sequence derives from a man aged 45-60 years with active or convalescent COVID-19. The V gene is TRBV11-2, the J gene TRBJ2-7; a possible D gene is TRBD2 (6 bases). The CDR3 nucleotides are TGTGCCAGCAGCTTAGAGACTAGTCCCACTCGGGGGCAGTACTTC. This sequence encodes CASSLETSPTRGQYF.